This T cell receptor (beta chain) is drawn from a study of blood T cell repertoires in COVID-19. Between the trimmed V and J ends, which lost 5 bases and 4 bases, there was a span of 14 bases. CDR3 length equals 14 residues. Germline CDR1 is SGHAT and CDR2 is FQNNGV. Original handling: Cell counts per sample came from amplifying reference gene primers. The assay was immunoSEQ multiplex PCR, and TCRdb's table has in-frame clones only and misses some. Clone size and the V and J calls come from that table; the DNA yielded D and trimming. This sample has tens of thousands of clones, with around nine tenths found just once.

The chain employs TRBV11-2 and TRBJ1-2; possible D gene TRBD1, 6 bases. The sample was peripheral blood. The receptor's source is a woman of 80 years or more with acute or convalescent COVID-19. CDR3 region: CASSPEMDSYGYTF. The CDR3 DNA follows: TGTGCCAGCAGCCCCGAGATGGACAGCTATGGCTACACCTTC.